The 10 T cell receptor beta chains listed next were all sequenced from one sample in a study of PD-1 blockade in classical Hodgkin lymphoma. Sequenced by immunoSEQ multiplex PCR; TCRdb stores in-frame clones only, minus some. Among about 43,000 clones, approximately 70% were seen once, and the ten largest hold 2.5% to 3%. Following autologous stem cell transplantation, relapse occurred in every patient, and exposure to brentuximab vedotin varied. The input for sequencing was peripheral blood mononuclear cells (PBMCs), taken before the second cycle of nivolumab. All receptors derive from a human donor with classical Hodgkin lymphoma.

Notes on this clone: One end of the junction varies from germline; a read error may be responsible. The V and J genes are TRBV19 and TRBJ2-7, with D perhaps TRBD1 or TRBD2 (6 bases each). The germline V gene encodes CDR1 LNHDA and CDR2 SQIVND (reference sequence). The CDR3 consists of 13 residues. The CDR3 is CASSLGGSNEQYF. The CDR3 DNA sequence: TGTGCCAGTAGCCTCGGGGGCTCCAACGAGCAGTACTTC.

The chain combines TRBV27 with TRBJ2-5; no firm D call. The J call may be in error: the DNA end matches TRBJ2-7 better. Germline values: CDR1 MNHEY, CDR2 SMNVEV (reference sequence). The CDR3 contains 13 residues. The CDR3 DNA reads as TGTGCCAGCAGTCCCATTGCTAGGTACGAGCAGTACTTC. Protein product: CASSPIARYEQYF.

The chain carries TRBV7-3 and TRBJ2-7; 12 nucleotides line up with TRBD1. The CDR3 totals 14 residues. Germline CDR1 SGHTA, CDR2 FQGTGA. V dropped 7 bases and J dropped 4; count of bases not matched to a gene: 5. CDR3 in DNA: TGTGCCAGCATCCCGGGACAGGGGGCATACGAGCAGTACTTC. This gives the protein CASIPGQGAYEQYF.

This clone was recorded once. The gene calls are TRBV7-9 and TRBJ2-7; weak D call: TRBD2 (6 bases). The V end lost 5 bases, the J end lost 3 bases, and 23 bases lay between the germline ends. The CDR3 contains 17 residues. Germline V gives CDR1 SEHNR, CDR2 FQNEAQ (reference sequence). This CDR3 is CASSPEYPGQGGYEQYF. The CDR3 nucleotides are TGTGCCAGCAGCCCAGAATATCCTGGGCAGGGAGGCTACGAGCAGTACTTC.

The chain uses TRBV12-2 and TRBJ1-4. TRBV12-2 is assigned pseudogene status. The CDR3 consists of 16 residues. CDR3 loop: CASRLRTVATNEKLFF. The CDR3 DNA reads as TGTGCAAGTCGCTTGCGGACGGTTGCGACTAATGAAAAACTGTTTTTT.

The chain is built from TRBV6-4 and TRBJ1-6; TRBD1 is a possible D gene (5 bases). V lost 4 bases and J 10 bases, leaving 17 bases between the germline ends. The CDR3 covers 15 residues. The V gene's germline CDR1 is MRHNA and CDR2 SNTAGT. CDR3 nucleotides: TGTGCCAGCAGTGCAGAACTGGGGGGGAAATCACCCCTCCACTTT. It translates to CASSAELGGKSPLHF.

The J gene is TRBJ1-2, the V gene TRBV6-5; 7 bases are a match to TRBD1. The CDR3 is made up of 15 amino acids. From germline, CDR1 is MNHEY and CDR2 SVGAGI. V trimming: 0 bases; J trimming: 4 bases; junction bases outside the gene matches: 5. The CDR3 here is CASSYSAGGVYGYTF. CDR3 sequence (DNA): TGTGCCAGCAGTTACTCTGCAGGGGGAGTCTATGGCTACACCTTC.

The chain is built from TRBV25-1 and TRBJ2-2, with 8 bases fitting TRBD1. This CDR3 is built from 16 residues. The V and J ends lost 3 bases and 5 bases, in that order; junction bases with no gene match: 8. The germline V gene encodes CDR1 MGHDK and CDR2 SYGVNS. The CDR3 bases are TGTGCCAGCAGTGAGGACAGGGCCCCAATTACCGGGGAGCTGTTTTTT. This sequence encodes CASSEDRAPITGELFF. The variable domain in full, with the rest retrieved from reference TRBV25-1 and TRBJ2-2, is EADIYQTPRYLVIGTGKKITLECSQTMGHDKMYWYQQDPGMELHLIHYSYGVNSTEKGDLSSESTVSRIRTEHFPLTLESARPSHTSQYLCASSEDRAPITGELFFGEGSRLTVL.

The chain combines TRBV6-6 with TRBJ1-2; D possibly corresponds to TRBD1 (5 bases). Germline values: CDR1 MNHNY, CDR2 SVGAGI (reference sequence). CDR3 length equals 13 residues. V lost 5 bases to trimming and J lost 1 base, with 8 bases between them. The CDR3 nucleotides read TGTGCCAGCAGTACCGGGGGTAACTATGGCTACACCTTC. Translating it yields CASSTGGNYGYTF.

The chain employs TRBV7-9 and TRBJ2-1; 9 bases are a match to TRBD2. The CDR3 runs to 15 residues. The J segment lost 7 bases and the V segment lost 5 bases, leaving 9 bases of the junction unmatched. In germline, CDR1 is SEHNR, CDR2 FQNEAQ (reference sequence). CDR3 residues: CASSRGSGRLNEQFF. CDR3 sequence (DNA): TGTGCCAGCAGCCGGGGGAGCGGGAGGTTGAATGAGCAGTTCTTC.